These T cell receptor beta chains were read from a single sample in a study of T cells of healthy individuals. TCRdb reprocessed the 5' RACE reads with MiXCR, giving one entry per CDR3 protein. Among 63,000 or so distinct CDR3 sequences listed, around 16% were seen once. The receptors were gathered from a human donor in good health. CDR3s include the opening cysteine and the closing phenylalanine or tryptophan. Each record gives: CDR3 protein, CDR3 DNA, J gene, CDR3 length, clone size, V gene, D gene. A D gene is named only where the DNA matches it firmly. Clone size is given for some rows only: seen once, a few or many times, or a class if the clone is expanded.

CSARDANGGSGNTIYF | TGCAGTGCTAGAGACGCCAACGGAGGTTCGGGAAACACCATATATTTT | TRBJ1-3 | 16 | many | TRBV20-1 | -
CASSISRLVVAKNIQYF | TGTGCCAGCAGCATCAGCCGGCTAGTGGTAGCCAAAAACATTCAGTACTTC | TRBJ2-4 | 17 | many | TRBV9 | -
CASSLRGLAGGTDTQYF | TGTGCCAGCAGTTTAAGGGGACTAGCGGGGGGCACAGATACGCAGTATTTT | TRBJ2-3 | 17 | many | TRBV12-3/TRBV12-4 | TRBD2
CSARADRGPPYVLTF | TGCAGTGCTAGAGCCGACAGGGGGCCCCCTTATGTCCTGACTTTC | TRBJ2-6 | 15 | many | TRBV20-1 | TRBD1
CASSRGDYRGPSGSHNEQFF | TGTGCCAGCAGTCGAGGGGATTACAGGGGTCCTAGCGGGAGTCACAATGAGCAGTTCTTC | TRBJ2-1 | 20 | many | TRBV7-9 | TRBD2
CASSETPKETQYF | TGTGCCAGCAGCGAGACCCCAAAAGAGACCCAGTACTTC | TRBJ2-5 | 13 | - | TRBV2 | -
CASAGADYGYTF | TGCGCCAGCGCCGGAGCTGACTATGGCTACACCTTC | TRBJ1-2 | 12 | many | TRBV4-1 | -
CSARDRSHYEQYF | TGCAGTGCTAGAGATCGCAGCCACTACGAGCAGTACTTC | TRBJ2-7 | 13 | - | TRBV20-1 | -
CASSYSIGEQYF | TGTGCCAGCAGTTACTCGATCGGGGAGCAGTACTTC | TRBJ2-7 | 12 | - | TRBV6-5 | -
CASSLSRQVEAFF | TGTGCCAGCAGTTTAAGTCGTCAGGTTGAAGCTTTCTTT | TRBJ1-1 | 13 | many | TRBV12-3/TRBV12-4 | -
CASSPTGWVLYEQYF | TGTGCCAGCAGCCCGACAGGGTGGGTGCTCTACGAGCAGTACTTC | TRBJ2-7 | 15 | many | TRBV28 | TRBD1
CASRPGISSYEQYF | TGTGCCAGCAGACCCGGGATTAGCTCCTACGAGCAGTACTTC | TRBJ2-7 | 14 | - | TRBV7-9 | -
CASSFLQGEKLFF | TGTGCCAGCAGCTTCCTCCAGGGGGAGAAACTGTTTTTT | TRBJ1-4 | 13 | - | TRBV7-2 | TRBD1
CASSIGPSGANVLTF | TGTGCCAGTAGTATCGGACCATCTGGGGCCAACGTCCTGACTTTC | TRBJ2-6 | 15 | few | TRBV19 | -
CSVMTGSDYGYTF | TGCAGTGTTATGACAGGGAGTGACTATGGCTACACCTTC | TRBJ1-2 | 13 | many | TRBV20-1 | TRBD1
CASGKWTGGSQGNYGYTF | TGTGCTAGTGGTAAATGGACAGGGGGGTCTCAGGGTAACTATGGCTACACCTTC | TRBJ1-2 | 18 | many | TRBV12-5 | TRBD1
CASSEPTLLARMDEQFF | TGCGCCAGCAGTGAGCCCACACTACTAGCGAGAATGGATGAGCAGTTCTTC | TRBJ2-1 | 17 | few | TRBV10-2 | TRBD2
CASSLTRFTNTGELFF | TGTGCCAGCAGCTTAACCAGGTTTACGAACACCGGGGAGCTGTTTTTT | TRBJ2-2 | 16 | - | TRBV7-2 | -
CSVERTGSGELFF | TGCAGCGTTGAGAGGACAGGGTCCGGGGAGCTGTTTTTT | TRBJ2-2 | 13 | many | TRBV29-1 | TRBD1
CATSPEWENDEQYF | TGTGCCACCAGCCCTGAGTGGGAGAACGACGAGCAGTACTTC | TRBJ2-7 | 14 | many | TRBV15 | -
CASSVDRTSTDTQYF | TGTGCCAGCAGTGTGGACAGGACTAGCACAGATACGCAGTATTTT | TRBJ2-3 | 15 | many | TRBV6-4 | TRBD1
CSARDELAGSYNEQFF | TGCAGTGCTAGAGACGAACTAGCGGGCTCCTACAATGAGCAGTTCTTC | TRBJ2-1 | 16 | - | TRBV20-1 | TRBD2
CASSFGPSSRSPLHF | TGTGCCAGCAGCTTTGGGCCGTCCAGCCGTTCACCCCTCCACTTT | TRBJ1-6 | 15 | few | TRBV11-2 | -
CASSESAGSHEQYF | TGTGCCAGCAGTGAAAGCGCGGGGTCCCACGAGCAGTACTTC | TRBJ2-7 | 14 | - | TRBV6-1 | -
CASSPPSNEKLFF | TGTGCCAGCAGCCCACCATCTAATGAAAAACTGTTTTTT | TRBJ1-4 | 13 | - | TRBV7-9 | -
CASSLVSNTGELFF | TGCGCCAGCAGCTTGGTTTCTAACACCGGGGAGCTGTTTTTT | TRBJ2-2 | 14 | - | TRBV5-1 | -
CASSIPRLKPYF | TGTGCCAGCAGCATACCCCGACTGAAACCGTACTTC | TRBJ2-7 | 12 | many | TRBV7-9 | -
CASSQDGTGGAETQYF | TGTGCCAGCAGCCAAGATGGGACAGGGGGCGCAGAGACCCAGTACTTC | TRBJ2-5 | 16 | many | TRBV4-2 | TRBD1
CASSMDSYGYTF | TGTGCCAGCAGTATGGACAGCTATGGCTACACCTTC | TRBJ1-2 | 12 | few | TRBV12-3/TRBV12-4 | -
CASSPGAGANVLTF | TGTGCCAGCAGCCCCGGGGCTGGGGCCAACGTCCTGACTTTC | TRBJ2-6 | 14 | few | TRBV5-4 | -
CSASRDSQNIQYF | TGCAGTGCGAGCCGGGACAGCCAAAACATTCAGTACTTC | TRBJ2-4 | 13 | - | TRBV20-1 | TRBD1
CASSVVGSGYSTDTQYF | TGTGCCAGCAGCGTAGTAGGTAGCGGTTACAGCACAGATACGCAGTATTTT | TRBJ2-3 | 17 | - | TRBV9 | -
CASSRDRDYPLPEQFF | TGTGCCAGCAGCCGGGACCGGGACTACCCCCTGCCCGAGCAGTTCTTC | TRBJ2-1 | 16 | - | TRBV7-9 | TRBD2
CASSPPGSIYGYTF | TGTGCCAGCAGCCCCCCGGGATCCATCTATGGCTACACCTTC | TRBJ1-2 | 14 | many | TRBV7-9 | -
CASFGGGSEAFF | TGTGCCAGCTTTGGGGGCGGCTCTGAAGCTTTCTTT | TRBJ1-1 | 12 | - | TRBV2 | -
CASSFQGPEQYF | TGTGCCAGCAGTTTCCAGGGACCCGAGCAGTACTTC | TRBJ2-7 | 12 | - | TRBV28 | -
CASSLSGQGGEQFF | TGTGCCAGCAGTTTATCGGGACAGGGGGGTGAGCAGTTCTTC | TRBJ2-1 | 14 | many | TRBV28 | TRBD1
CASSQARFQVPSGANVLTF | TGTGCCAGCAGCCAAGCCCGATTCCAGGTCCCCTCTGGGGCCAACGTCCTGACTTTC | TRBJ2-6 | 19 | few | TRBV14 | -
CASSVFQSSYNEQFF | TGTGCCAGCAGTGTGTTTCAGAGCTCCTACAATGAGCAGTTCTTC | TRBJ2-1 | 15 | many | TRBV6-4 | -
CAASGTSGEEYF | TGTGCCGCTTCCGGGACTAGCGGCGAGGAGTACTTC | TRBJ2-5 | 12 | - | TRBV10-3 | TRBD2
CATSEGDGLAGKETQYF | TGTGCCACCAGTGAGGGTGACGGACTAGCGGGCAAAGAGACCCAGTACTTC | TRBJ2-5 | 17 | few | TRBV24-1 | TRBD2
CASSLGGSGNEQFF | TGTGCCAGCAGCTTAGGAGGGTCGGGCAATGAGCAGTTCTTC | TRBJ2-1 | 14 | - | TRBV7-9 | -
CASSLDRGRQETQYF | TGTGCCAGCAGCCTGGACAGGGGGCGGCAAGAGACCCAGTACTTC | TRBJ2-5 | 15 | few | TRBV5-4 | TRBD1
CASNVGNTIYF | TGTGCCAGCAATGTAGGAAACACCATATATTTT | TRBJ1-3 | 11 | few | TRBV12-3/TRBV12-4 | -
CASSPRGETEAFF | TGTGCCAGCAGCCCCAGGGGGGAGACTGAAGCTTTCTTT | TRBJ1-1 | 13 | many | TRBV9 | TRBD1
CASKYEKLFF | TGTGCCAGCAAATATGAAAAACTGTTTTTT | TRBJ1-4 | 10 | - | TRBV2 | -
CASSGRTGFPYEQYF | TGTGCCAGCAGTGGTCGCACGGGGTTTCCCTACGAGCAGTACTTC | TRBJ2-7 | 15 | few | TRBV6-1 | -
CASTEGGPEAFF | TGTGCCAGCACCGAAGGGGGCCCTGAAGCTTTCTTT | TRBJ1-1 | 12 | many | TRBV12-3/TRBV12-4 | TRBD1
CSGSGDSQETQYF | TGCAGCGGTTCCGGGGACAGCCAAGAGACCCAGTACTTC | TRBJ2-5 | 13 | many | TRBV29-1 | TRBD1
CASSYRGMNTEAFF | TGTGCCAGCAGTTACCGGGGCATGAACACTGAAGCTTTCTTT | TRBJ1-1 | 14 | - | TRBV6-5 | -
CASSFPGQGTYEQYF | TGTGCCAGCAGTTTTCCTGGACAGGGAACCTACGAGCAGTACTTC | TRBJ2-7 | 15 | many | TRBV12-3/TRBV12-4 | TRBD1